Listed below are T cell receptor beta chains from one sample, sequenced in a study of neoadjuvant nivolumab and ipilimumab in lung cancer. The data were produced by immunoSEQ multiplex PCR, yet TCRdb's version contains in-frame clones alone and is incomplete. The table has approximately 20,000 clones, 87% seen once. The starting material was peripheral blood, obtained before neoadjuvant nivolumab, alone or with ipilimumab. These receptor sequences come from an adult with non-small cell lung cancer. The CDR3 runs from the conserved cysteine through the conserved F or W. The D gene is left open where the match is weak. The size entry is marked missing in some rows and otherwise reads once, few, many or a size class.

J	V	D	size	DNA	CDR3
TRBJ2-7	TRBV14	NA	NA	TGTGCCAGCAGCCCGGGCTACGAGCAGTACTTC	CASSPGYEQYF
TRBJ1-2	TRBV5-1	NA	NA	TGCGCCAGCAGCTTGGACACATCTATTGGCTACACCTTC	CASSLDTSIGYTF
TRBJ2-1	TRBV13	TRBD2	NA	TGTGCCAGCAGCTCGAAAATAGCGGGCGTCGGGCACAATGAGCAGTTCTTC	CASSSKIAGVGHNEQFF
TRBJ2-1	TRBV18	NA	NA	TGTGCCAGCTCACTCGGGGAAAGCTCCTACAATGAGCAGTTCTTC	CASSLGESSYNEQFF
TRBJ1-2	TRBV29-1	TRBD1	few	TGCAGCGTTGATGACCCGGGACAGGGGGCCTATGGCTACACCTTC	CSVDDPGQGAYGYTF
TRBJ2-7	TRBV5-4	TRBD2	NA	TGTGCCAGTAAGGTAGCGGGAGGACACTACGAGCAGTACTTC	CASKVAGGHYEQYF
TRBJ2-3	TRBV7-9	TRBD2	NA	TGTGCCAGCAGCTTGGATAGCGGGAGGGGAGATACGCAGTATTTT	CASSLDSGRGDTQYF
TRBJ2-7	TRBV29-1	TRBD1	NA	TGCAGCGTTGCCCTAGGGGGCAGGGGCCCCTACGAGCAGTACTTC	CSVALGGRGPYEQYF
TRBJ1-4	TRBV10-2	NA	NA	TGCGCCAGCAGTACGGACCCGGGGAAAGGGGAAAAACTGTTTTTT	CASSTDPGKGEKLFF
TRBJ2-3	TRBV5-1	NA	NA	TGCGCCAGCAGCCCGGGATCAGATACGCAGTATTTT	CASSPGSDTQYF
TRBJ2-2	TRBV18	NA	NA	TGTGCCAGCTCACTCGCGACTAGGACCGGGGAGCTGTTTTTT	CASSLATRTGELFF
TRBJ2-1	TRBV7-9	NA	NA	TGTGCCAGCAGAGGGGACGGCTCCTACAATGAGCAGTTCTTC	CASRGDGSYNEQFF
TRBJ2-7	TRBV6-1	NA	NA	TGTGCCAGCAGAGTGTCCTACGAGCAGTACTTC	CASRVSYEQYF
TRBJ1-4	TRBV7-2	NA	NA	TGTGCCAGCAGCACCGACGGCCGCAAAGGGGAAAAACTGTTTTTT	CASSTDGRKGEKLFF
TRBJ1-5	TRBV5-1	NA	NA	TGCGCCAGCAGCTTCGGGGCTGGGGGCGGTCAGCCCCAGCATTTT	CASSFGAGGGQPQHF
TRBJ1-5	TRBV7-9	NA	NA	TGTGCCAGCAGCTTGAAGGGTGATCAGCCCCAGCATTTT	CASSLKGDQPQHF
TRBJ2-3	TRBV7-8	TRBD1	NA	TGTGCCAGCAGCTCTGGGACAGGGGCTAGCACAGATACGCAGTATTTT	CASSSGTGASTDTQYF
TRBJ2-3	TRBV29-1	NA	NA	TGCAGCGTTAGTGGAGGGGACTTCGACACAGATACGCAGTATTTT	CSVSGGDFDTDTQYF
TRBJ1-1	TRBV7-9	TRBD1	NA	TGTGCCAGCAGCTTAGAACAGGGGACCACTGAAGCTTTCTTT	CASSLEQGTTEAFF
TRBJ2-6	TRBV19	TRBD1	few	TGTGCCAGTAGTAGGACAGGTCCAAGCTCTGGGGCCAACGTCCTGACTTTC	CASSRTGPSSGANVLTF
TRBJ1-5	TRBV9	TRBD1	NA	TGTGCCAGCAGCGTAGCTGGGGCAGGGGGTCAGCCCCAGCATTTT	CASSVAGAGGQPQHF
TRBJ1-1	TRBV30	TRBD1	NA	TGTGCCTGGAGTCAGCGGGACAGGGTGGGCACTGAAGCTTTCTTT	CAWSQRDRVGTEAFF
TRBJ1-2	TRBV30	TRBD1	NA	TGTGCCTGGAGTCCAGGGGGAGGTGGCTACACCTTC	CAWSPGGGGYTF
TRBJ2-1	TRBV7-2	NA	NA	TGTGCCAGCAGCTCGAGGGGCAATGAGCAGTTCTTC	CASSSRGNEQFF
TRBJ2-7	TRBV7-8	TRBD2	few	TGTGCCAGCAGCTGGGCTAGCGGGAGCTACGAGCAGTACTTC	CASSWASGSYEQYF
TRBJ2-6	TRBV7-2	NA	NA	TGTGCCAGCAGCTTGAACTCTGGGGCCAACGTCCTGACTTTC	CASSLNSGANVLTF
TRBJ2-3	TRBV5-1	NA	NA	TGCGCCAGCAGCTTGGTTCCCTCCACAGATACGCAGTATTTT	CASSLVPSTDTQYF
TRBJ2-1	TRBV29-1	NA	NA	TGCAGCGTTGAGGGGGCAGGGGCCCATGAGCAGTTCTTC	CSVEGAGAHEQFF
TRBJ1-1	TRBV18	NA	NA	TGTGCCAGCTCAGAGGTCGGCACTGAAGCTTTCTTT	CASSEVGTEAFF
TRBJ1-1	TRBV5-1	NA	NA	TGCGCCAGCAGCCCGAGGGGGTCTGACACTGAAGCTTTCTTT	CASSPRGSDTEAFF
TRBJ1-2	TRBV29-1	NA	NA	TGCAGCGTTGAAGGGAGGGGAGGGTACACCTTC	CSVEGRGGYTF
TRBJ1-1	TRBV11-2	NA	NA	TGTGCCAGCAGCCCGCGCGGAGGGGTCCCTACTGAAGCTTTCTTT	CASSPRGGVPTEAFF
TRBJ2-3	TRBV11-3	NA	NA	TGTGCCAGCAGCTCCGGGGGAGTTCTAGATACGCAGTATTTT	CASSSGGVLDTQYF
TRBJ2-6	TRBV19	NA	NA	TGTGCCAGTAGTATAGGTGGCTCTGGGGCCAACGTCCTGACTTTC	CASSIGGSGANVLTF
TRBJ1-4	TRBV7-8	NA	NA	TGTGCCAGCAGCTTGGGGTGGGAGGGGAATGAAAAACTGTTTTTT	CASSLGWEGNEKLFF
TRBJ2-2	TRBV5-1	TRBD1	NA	TGCGCCAGCAGCCCGGGGGACAGGGGAAGCACCGGGGAGCTGTTTTTT	CASSPGDRGSTGELFF
TRBJ2-1	TRBV29-1	NA	NA	TGCAGCGTTGGGCCTAAGTTGGACAATGAGCAGTTCTTC	CSVGPKLDNEQFF
TRBJ2-7	TRBV18	NA	NA	TGTGCCAGCCCCAAGGCTCCAGACAGTCCCTACGAGCAGTACTTC	CASPKAPDSPYEQYF
TRBJ1-3	TRBV30	NA	NA	TGTGCCTGGAGTGTACGGGGAAACTCTGGAAACACCATATATTTT	CAWSVRGNSGNTIYF
TRBJ1-2	TRBV28	NA	NA	TGTGCCAGCAGTAGGTTGGTCGGGGGTGATGATACCTTC	CASSRLVGGDDTF
TRBJ2-5	TRBV30	TRBD2	NA	TGTGCCTGGAGTGGAAGCGGGAGGGGTGAGACCCAGTACTTC	CAWSGSGRGETQYF
TRBJ1-2	TRBV7-9	NA	few	TGTGCCAGCAGCTTAGCGCCGGCTGGTATTCTGGGCTACACCTTC	CASSLAPAGILGYTF
TRBJ1-5	TRBV18	TRBD1	NA	TGTGCCAGCTCACGAGGACAGGGCGAACAGCCCCAGCATTTT	CASSRGQGEQPQHF
TRBJ2-7	TRBV30	NA	NA	TGTGCCTGGATGAAAGGGAACGAGCAGTACTTC	CAWMKGNEQYF
TRBJ2-1	TRBV11-3	TRBD2	NA	TGTGCCAGTGCGGACGGGACTAGAAGTAATGAGCAGTTCTTC	CASADGTRSNEQFF
TRBJ2-7	TRBV29-1	TRBD1	NA	TGCAGCGTTGAAGACCGGGACAGGGCTTACGAGCAGTACTTC	CSVEDRDRAYEQYF
TRBJ2-1	TRBV7-2	NA	once	TGTGCCAGCAGCTTAGGTAGGGGTCGGTTCAATGAGCAGTTCTTC	CASSLGRGRFNEQFF
TRBJ2-5	TRBV2	NA	NA	TGTGCCAGCAGTCTCGCGCGGGAAGAGACCCAGTACTTC	CASSLAREETQYF
TRBJ2-1	TRBV14	NA	once	TGTGCCAGCAGCTACACTAGTCTCAACTACAATGAGCAGTTCTTC	CASSYTSLNYNEQFF
TRBJ2-7	TRBV27	NA	NA	TGTGCCAGCAGTGCCCGTAACTCCTACGAGCAGTACTTC	CASSARNSYEQYF
TRBJ2-5	TRBV13	TRBD2	NA	TGTGCCAGCAGCCTTCGACTAGCGGGAGGGCCCTTGGAGACCCAGTACTTC	CASSLRLAGGPLETQYF
TRBJ2-7	TRBV6-6	TRBD2	NA	TGTGCCTCCAGGGTGGCGGGAGAGGGGGAGCAGTACTTC	CASRVAGEGEQYF
TRBJ2-5	TRBV5-1	NA	NA	TGCGCCAGCAGCCCGGCCGGAGAAGAGACCCAGTACTTC	CASSPAGEETQYF
TRBJ2-3	TRBV19	NA	NA	TGTGCCAGTAGTATCCAAGCCACTAGCACAGATACGCAGTATTTT	CASSIQATSTDTQYF
TRBJ1-5	TRBV7-2	NA	NA	TGTGCCAGCAGCTTAGCTGATAATCAGCCCCAGCATTTT	CASSLADNQPQHF
TRBJ1-1	TRBV11-1	NA	few	TGTGCCAGCAGCTTACAGACGAACACTGAAGCTTTCTTT	CASSLQTNTEAFF
TRBJ2-7	TRBV10-3	NA	NA	TGTGCCATCGACGGAGACTACGAGCAGTACTTC	CAIDGDYEQYF
TRBJ2-7	TRBV18	TRBD1	NA	TGTGCCAGCTCACCATTGACAGGGACCTACGAGCAGTACTTC	CASSPLTGTYEQYF
TRBJ2-1	TRBV25-1	TRBD1	NA	TGTGCCAGCAGTGACTCCGGGACAGGGAAATACAATGAGCAGTTCTTC	CASSDSGTGKYNEQFF
TRBJ1-1	TRBV11-1	NA	NA	TGTGCCAGCAGCCCTGAGGGACGGCAGAACACTGAAGCTTTCTTT	CASSPEGRQNTEAFF